The 20 T cell receptor beta chains below were found in one sample sequenced in a study of blood T cells in healthy people across ages. With a J-beta primer mix and a sample-barcoded 5' primer, a second PCR ran roughly 6 to 11 cycles. TCRdb re-derived calls from the 5' RACE reads in MiXCR, one entry per CDR3 protein. The sample includes 590,000 or so distinct CDR3 sequences, under 30% of them seen just once. The sequenced sample was blood. All receptors come from a woman of 80 years or more in good health.

This clonotype was seen at least ten times. The chain recombines TRBV30 with TRBJ1-2; TRBD1 matches at 7 bases. With V trimmed by 2 bases and J by 5 bases, 8 bases remained unmatched. Per germline, CDR1 GTSNPN and CDR2 SVGIG (reference sequence). This CDR3 contains 14 residues. CDR3 sequence (DNA): TGTGCCTGGAGTCAGGGGGGCGCATCATATGGCTACACCTTC. Its protein product is CAWSQGGASYGYTF.

The V call is TRBV29-1, the J call TRBJ2-5; 7 bases fit TRBD1. This CDR3 is built from 14 residues. Per the germline V gene, CDR1 is SQVTM and CDR2 is ANQGSEA. The junction had 12 bases not matched to a gene; V was cut back by 0 bases and J by 11 bases. The CDR3 region is CSVEEPGQRLEQYF. In DNA, the CDR3 is TGCAGCGTTGAAGAACCGGGACAGCGCTTGGAGCAGTACTTC.

This clonotype has at least ten counts. This chain connects TRBV7-9 to TRBJ2-5; D possibly uses TRBD1 or TRBD2 (5 bases each). The CDR3 totals 13 residues. The V and J ends lost 11 bases and 5 bases respectively, with 18 bases between them. The germline gives CDR1 SEHNR, CDR2 FQNEAQ (reference sequence). CDR3 loop: CALTRDAKETQYF. The CDR3 DNA is TGTGCCCTAACCCGGGACGCTAAGGAGACCCAGTACTTC.

This clonotype appeared many times. The CDR3 protein is CSAPRGNEQFF. The CDR3 DNA reads TGCAGTGCTCCCAGGGGGAATGAGCAGTTCTTC. V is TRBV20-1 and J is TRBJ2-1, with 7 positions matching TRBD1. The trim removed 5 bases at V and 7 bases at J, leaving 2 bases unmatched. This CDR3 region has 11 residues. Germline CDR1 is DFQATT and CDR2 is SNEGSKA (reference sequence).

This clonotype has at least ten counts. The rearrangement links TRBV29-1 to TRBJ1-1; 7 bases are a match to TRBD1. CDR3 size: 13 residues. The V and J ends lost 8 bases and 4 bases, in that order; junction bases with no gene match: 10. CDR1 is SQVTM and CDR2 is ANQGSEA in the germline V gene. The CDR3 spells CSSRGGPGTEAFF. CDR3 DNA sequence: TGCAGCTCCAGGGGGGGGCCTGGCACTGAAGCTTTCTTT.

This chain connects TRBV7-9 to TRBJ1-6, with 8 bases fitting TRBD1. CDR1 and CDR2 (germline): SEHNR, FQNEAQ (reference sequence). After removal of 5 bases from V and 7 bases from J, the junction contained 10 bases not matched to a gene. The CDR3 has 16 residues. CDR3: CASSPRTGTSNSPLHF. The CDR3 DNA sequence: TGTGCCAGCAGCCCACGGACAGGGACTTCCAATTCACCCCTCCACTTT. The full variable domain, its missing parts supplied by reference TRBV7-9 and TRBJ1-6, is DTGVSQNPRHKITKRGQNVTFRCDPISEHNRLYWYRQTLGQGPEFLTYFQNEAQLEKSRLLSDRFSAERPKGSFSTLEIQRTEQGDSAMYLCASSPRTGTSNSPLHFGNGTRLTVT.

This chain joins TRBV6-2 or TRBV6-3 and TRBJ2-3; D gene ambiguous. This CDR3 comprises 18 residues. Germline values: CDR1 MNHEY, CDR2 SVGEGT. The ends were cut back, 0 bases at V and 4 bases at J, with 20 bases in the middle. The CDR3: CASSYSSTGSPPPDTQYF. The CDR3 DNA follows: TGTGCCAGCAGTTACTCGAGTACGGGTAGCCCACCGCCAGATACGCAGTATTTT.

This clonotype was seen only a few times. The rearrangement uses TRBV29-1 and TRBJ1-4; TRBD1 is a possible D gene (6 bases). The CDR3 runs 13 residues. Germline V CDR1 and CDR2: SQVTM, ANQGSEA. The ends were cut back, 2 bases at V and 5 bases at J, with 9 bases in the middle. CDR3 amino acids: CSVERGANEKLFF. The CDR3 DNA reads as TGCAGCGTTGAACGGGGGGCCAATGAAAAACTGTTTTTT.

The table lists this clonotype with many counts. This chain joins TRBV20-1 and TRBJ2-4; possibly TRBD1 or TRBD2 for D (5 bases each). Trimming took off 1 base at V and 8 bases at J, with 9 bases between the two ends. Germline V gene data show CDR1 as DFQATT and CDR2 as SNEGSKA (reference sequence). There are 12 residues in the CDR3. Here the CDR3 reads CSARAGGDIQYF. The DNA of the CDR3 is TGCAGTGCTAGAGCTGGGGGAGACATTCAGTACTTC.

This clonotype was seen ten or more times. DNA for the CDR3: TGTGCCAGCAGTGAAACTTATGTGGGAAGCTACGAGCAGTACTTC. Its translation is CASSETYVGSYEQYF. V and J are TRBV2 and TRBJ2-7; D unresolved. This CDR3 has 15 residues. The germline V gene encodes CDR1 SNHLY and CDR2 FYNNEI. V was trimmed by 2 bases and J by 3 bases, leaving 14 bases between them.

This clonotype was counted many times. The chain couples TRBV10-3 to TRBJ1-2; D uncertain. The V end lost 2 bases, the J end lost 7 bases, and 11 bases lay between the germline ends. Looked up from germline, CDR1 is ENHRY and CDR2 is SYGVKD. CDR3 length equals 13 residues. As DNA, the CDR3 is TGTGCCATCAGTGAGAGGGAGGGATCTGGCTACACCTTC. Translated: CAISEREGSGYTF.

As for this clonotype: A much larger clone differs from this one at a single base, so this may be a read error. The rearrangement links TRBV7-9 to TRBJ1-1, with 7 bases fitting TRBD1. This CDR3 is built from 14 residues. CDR1 and CDR2 from the germline V gene are SEHNR and FQNEAQ (reference sequence). In nucleotides, the CDR3 is TGTGCCAGCGAAAGAGACAGGGTGAACGCTGAAGCTTTCTTT. This encodes CASERDRVNAEAFF.

This clonotype was seen more than once but under ten times. This chain joins TRBV20-1 and TRBJ1-1, with a possible D match to TRBD1 (5 bases). The CDR3 extends over 13 amino acids. Trimming left V 5 bases short and J 7 bases short, with 17 bases between. Germline values: CDR1 DFQATT, CDR2 SNEGSKA (reference sequence). CDR3 region: CSAGRDLEGEAFF. For the CDR3, the DNA is TGCAGTGCTGGTCGGGACTTAGAAGGTGAAGCTTTCTTT.

Remarks on this clonotype: A much larger clone differs by one base, so this may be a read error. The rearrangement joins TRBV6-5 to TRBJ2-5; the D is unclear. Per germline, CDR1 MNHEY and CDR2 SVGAGI. CDR3 size: 12 residues. The CDR3 loop reads CASRTPREAQYF. The CDR3 nucleotides read TGTGCCAGCCGAACACCAAGAGAGGCCCAGTACTTC.

About this clonotype itself: A much bigger clone sits one base away, suggesting this may be a read error. The chain links TRBV5-8 to TRBJ2-5, with D perhaps TRBD1 (6 bases). Germline CDR1 reads SGHTS; CDR2 reads YDEGEE. The CDR3 covers 15 residues. CDR3 amino acids: CTSSFSISRGETQYF. For the CDR3, the DNA is TGTACCAGCAGCTTTTCGATTAGCAGGGGCGAGACCCAGTACTTC.

The rearrangement joins TRBV2 to TRBJ1-5; D is undetermined. Germline V gene sequence: CDR1 SNHLY, CDR2 FYNNEI. The CDR3 sequence is 12 residues long. V lost 5 bases to trimming and J lost 3 bases, with 5 bases between them. In nucleotides, the CDR3 is TGTGCCAGCAGTAATACCAATCAGCCCCAGCATTTT. This codes for CASSNTNQPQHF. The full variable domain, completed using reference TRBV2 and TRBJ1-5, is EPEVTQTPSHQVTQMGQEVILRCVPISNHLYFYWYRQILGQKVEFLVSFYNNEISEKSEIFDDQFSVERPDGSNFTLKIRSTKLEDSAMYFCASSNTNQPQHFGDGTRLSIL.

This chain links TRBV20-1 with TRBJ2-1; TRBD2 matches at 10 bases. This CDR3 is built from 15 residues. Germline CDR1 is DFQATT and CDR2 is SNEGSKA (reference sequence). The junction had 11 bases not matched to a gene; V was cut back by 8 bases and J by 4 bases. CDR3: CSLLGGSGGYNEQFF. In DNA, the CDR3 is TGCAGTCTCTTAGGTGGTAGCGGGGGGTACAATGAGCAGTTCTTC.

With respect to this clonotype: A single base separates this from a much larger clone, so it may be a read error. V usage is TRBV20-1 and J usage is TRBJ2-5; maybe TRBD2 (6 bases). Trimming removed 5 bases from V and 9 bases from J, with 16 bases in between. This CDR3 comprises 12 residues. CDR1 DFQATT and CDR2 SNEGSKA come from the germline V gene (reference sequence). As DNA, the CDR3 is TGCAGTGCTGGGGACTCGGTGGGGGCCCAGTACTTC. This encodes CSAGDSVGAQYF.

Many counts were recorded for this clonotype. The chain couples TRBV25-1 to TRBJ1-2; D is unclear. Between the trimmed V and J ends, which lost 2 bases and 1 base, there was a span of 8 bases. Germline V gene lookup returns CDR1 MGHDK and CDR2 SYGVNS. The CDR3 is 14 amino acids. CDR3 DNA sequence: TGTGCCAGCAGTGAAGCTCAGGTTAACTATGGCTACACCTTC. Translation: CASSEAQVNYGYTF.

This clonotype showed up just a few times. V is TRBV24-1 and J is TRBJ2-1, with 8 nucleotides matching TRBD1. The J call may be wrong; the DNA end is better matched by TRBJ2-7. This CDR3 has 16 amino acids. Germline CDR1 KGHDR, CDR2 SFDVKD. As DNA, the CDR3 is TGTGCCACCAGTGCATCTACCGGGACAGGTAACAATGAGCAGTACTTC. This codes for CATSASTGTGNNEQYF.